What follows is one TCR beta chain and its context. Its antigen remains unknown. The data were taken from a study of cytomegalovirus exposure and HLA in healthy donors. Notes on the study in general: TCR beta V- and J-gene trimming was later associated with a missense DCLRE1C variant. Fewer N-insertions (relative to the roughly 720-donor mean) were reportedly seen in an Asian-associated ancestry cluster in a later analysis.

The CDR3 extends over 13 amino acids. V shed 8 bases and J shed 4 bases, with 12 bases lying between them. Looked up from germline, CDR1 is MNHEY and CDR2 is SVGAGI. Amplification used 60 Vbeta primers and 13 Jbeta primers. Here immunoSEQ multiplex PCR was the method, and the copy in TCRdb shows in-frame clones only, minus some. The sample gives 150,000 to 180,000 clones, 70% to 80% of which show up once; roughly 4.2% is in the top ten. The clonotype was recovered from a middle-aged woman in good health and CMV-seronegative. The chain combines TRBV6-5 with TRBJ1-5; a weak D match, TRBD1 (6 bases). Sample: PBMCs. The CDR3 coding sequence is TGTGCCAGCGGAAGGACAGAAAATCAGCCCCAGCATTTT. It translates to CASGRTENQPQHF.